This T cell receptor beta chain was captured in a study of CD8+ T cells in alopecia areata. The wider study: Among treated patients, severity was scored by affected scalp area percentage.

Treatment specified: oral pan-JAK inhibitor, 5-10 mg twice daily. Following extraction, RNA underwent reverse transcription to cDNA, which served as the sequencing template. Sequencing was performed with immunoSEQ multiplex PCR; in TCRdb, only in-frame clones are kept and a portion is missing. The data contain about 200,000 clones, under 40% of them singletons. The sample here was CD4+ T cells sorted from blood, taken between weeks 30 and 35, from a patient treated with tofacitinib. The clonotype comes from a human donor with alopecia areata.

The CDR3 protein is CASSLGAQPPYNEQFF. CDR3 nucleotide sequence: TGTGCCAGCAGCTTAGGGGCCCAGCCCCCTTACAATGAGCAGTTCTTC. The rearrangement joins TRBV7-9 to TRBJ2-1; D is unclear. This CDR3 is 16 amino acids long. V lost 1 base to trimming and J lost 4 bases, with 14 bases between them. Germline V CDR1 and CDR2: SEHNR, FQNEAQ (reference sequence).